This T cell receptor beta chain was found in a study of T cell repertoires in cytomegalovirus infection. The overall study: Signatures in public TCR beta sequences pointed to both CMV infection and matching HLA type.

Concerning this clonotype: What it binds is unknown.

Germline V gene data show CDR1 as DFQATT and CDR2 as SNEGSKA (reference sequence). Germline trimming cut 3 bases from V and 3 bases from J; bases unmatched to any gene: 8. The CDR3 length is 14 residues. One entry per CDR3 protein results from TCRdb running MiXCR on the reads. The sample holds tens of thousands of distinct CDR3 sequences, 24% seen once. The TCR sequence derives from a human donor in good health (CMV status not recorded). Some clones in this sample may be carry-over from other donors' samples. This specimen was CD8+ T cells from cultured PBMCs, taken from culture after CMV antigen stimulation. The chain joins TRBV20-1 to TRBJ2-7, with 7 bases that match TRBD1. CDR3 bases: TGCAGTGCTAGCGAGGGGGCGGATTTCTACGAGCAGTACTTC. It translates to CSASEGADFYEQYF.